A selection of T cell receptor beta chains follows, all from one sample in a study of cytomegalovirus exposure and HLA in healthy donors. Clones were sequenced by immunoSEQ multiplex PCR, and TCRdb holds only the in-frame ones, with some missing. The sample lists about 110,000 clones; almost 75% were seen once. Input material: PBMCs. The source of these receptors is a middle-aged man in good health and CMV-seronegative. CDR3s include the opening cysteine and the closing phenylalanine or tryptophan. The D gene is left open where the match is weak. The size of a clone is reported for some rows only, either as once, few or many, or as a class for expanded clones.

clone_size cdr3_length d_call j_call v_call cdr3_nt cdr3_aa
few 11 . TRBJ2-2 TRBV6-6 TGTGCCAGCGGGCGGGCCGGGGAGCTGTTTTTT CASGRAGELFF
. 15 TRBD2 TRBJ2-1 TRBV9 TGTGCCAGCAGCGAAAGGACTAGCGGGGGAAATGAGCAGTTCTTC CASSERTSGGNEQFF
few 13 . TRBJ2-2 TRBV28 TGTGCCAGCATCTGGGCAAACACCGGGGAGCTGTTTTTT CASIWANTGELFF
few 12 . TRBJ2-3 TRBV4-2 TGTGCCAGCAGCCAAGAAAGAGCTACGCAGTATTTT CASSQERATQYF
. 14 TRBD1 TRBJ1-4 TRBV5-4 TGTGCCAGCAGCTTGGAGGGGACAGGTGAAAAACTGTTTTTT CASSLEGTGEKLFF
. 15 . TRBJ2-1 TRBV6-5 TGTGCCAGCAGTTACAGGCAGGGGCTCCGGAATGAGCAGTTCTTC CASSYRQGLRNEQFF
. 14 TRBD1 TRBJ2-7 TRBV18 TGTGCCAGTACGGGACAGGGGAGCTCCTACGAGCAGTACTTC CASTGQGSSYEQYF
. 16 . TRBJ2-1 TRBV28 TGTGCCAGCAGTTTATTCGGGGGATTGAGGGACAATGAGCAGTTCTTC CASSLFGGLRDNEQFF
. 17 TRBD2 TRBJ2-5 TRBV29-1 TGCAGCGTGGGATCCAGCGGGGGGGCCGATCGCGTAAAGACCCAGTACTTC CSVGSSGGADRVKTQYF
once 11 . TRBJ2-7 TRBV28 TGTGCCAGCAGTCAACAGTACGAGCAGTACTTC CASSQQYEQYF
once 12 . TRBJ1-5 TRBV7-8 TGTGCCAGTAATGAGGGCAATCAGCCCCAGCATTTT CASNEGNQPQHF
. 15 . TRBJ1-5 TRBV6-1 TGTGCCAGCAGTGTGTCCCCATCCGAACTTCAGCCCCAGCATTTT CASSVSPSELQPQHF
. 14 TRBD1 TRBJ2-3 TRBV9 TGTGCCAGCAGCGAGGGGACAGTCACAGATACGCAGTATTTT CASSEGTVTDTQYF
few 15 TRBD1 TRBJ1-1 TRBV4-1 TGCGCCAGCAGCCCCGGACAGGTAGTGGACACTGAAGCTTTCTTT CASSPGQVVDTEAFF
. 13 . TRBJ1-2 TRBV5-1 TGCGCCAGCAGACAGGGTTTGCAGGAAGGCTACACCTTC CASRQGLQEGYTF
few 14 . TRBJ1-3 TRBV4-3 TGCGCCAGCAGCCAAGACGCTCCACGGGACACCATATATTTT CASSQDAPRDTIYF
few 12 . TRBJ2-5 TRBV11-2 TGTGCCAGCAGCTTTTTCGGGGAGACCCAGTACTTC CASSFFGETQYF
. 15 . TRBJ2-6 TRBV21-1 TGTGCCAGCAGCAAAGGGACAGGTGGGGCCAACGTCCTGACTTTC CASSKGTGGANVLTF
. 17 TRBD2 TRBJ2-3 TRBV9 TGTGCCAGCAGCACCCTAGCGGGGGGCCTTTTATCTAATACGCAGTATTTT CASSTLAGGLLSNTQYF
. 15 TRBD2 TRBJ2-3 TRBV25-1 TGTGCCAGCAGTGAAGGGGAGGGGCGCACAGATACGCAGTATTTT CASSEGEGRTDTQYF
. 16 . TRBJ2-2 TRBV25-1 TGTGCCAGCAGCCTGGGCATGGGGGGACGCACCGGGGAGCTGTTTTTT CASSLGMGGRTGELFF
. 16 . TRBJ2-1 TRBV6-5 TGTGCCAGCAGTTATACCGCGGGGCCAACGGCCACTGAGCAGTTCTTC CASSYTAGPTATEQFF
. 13 . TRBJ2-7 TRBV5-1 TGCGCCAGCAGCTTGTACAGGGCAGACGAGCAGTACTTC CASSLYRADEQYF
. 15 . TRBJ1-1 TRBV4-3 TGCGCCAGCAGCCAAGATTCGGCAGGGAACACTGAAGCTTTCTTT CASSQDSAGNTEAFF
. 14 . TRBJ1-5 TRBV6-6 TGTGCCAGCAGGGGGAAAGGAGGCTCCGCGCCCCAGCATTTT CASRGKGGSAPQHF
. 12 . TRBJ2-3 TRBV7-9 TGTTCCAGCAGCTTACCGGGAGATACGCAGTATTTT CSSSLPGDTQYF
few 15 TRBD1 TRBJ1-4 TRBV27 TGTGCCAGCAGTCCAACGGGGACAGGGGACGAAAAACTGTTTTTT CASSPTGTGDEKLFF
. 12 TRBD1 TRBJ1-1 TRBV29-1 TGCAGCGGGGGGACAGGGGAGGCTGAAGCTTTCTTT CSGGTGEAEAFF
few 12 . TRBJ2-7 TRBV5-4 TGTGCCAGCAGCTCCGACGACTGTGAGCAGTACTTC CASSSDDCEQYF
. 16 TRBD1 TRBJ1-5 TRBV19 TGTGCCAGTAGTCGAAACGGACAGGGGCTGGTTCAGCCCCAGCATTTT CASSRNGQGLVQPQHF
few 13 TRBD1 TRBJ1-5 TRBV30 TGTGCCTGGAGTGTACAGGGGGGACAGCCCCAGCATTTT CAWSVQGGQPQHF
. 13 . TRBJ1-3 TRBV11-2 TGTGCCAGCAGCTTAGGATCGGGATACACCATATATTTT CASSLGSGYTIYF
. 12 . TRBJ2-5 TRBV15 TGTGCCACCAGCAGAGATATGGCGGCCCAGTACTTC CATSRDMAAQYF
. 13 . TRBJ1-1 TRBV29-1 TGCAGCGTTGAAGTTGGGCAGAACACTGAAGCTTTCTTT CSVEVGQNTEAFF
. 13 . TRBJ2-3 TRBV2 TGTGCCAGCAGGAGGGACTCCACAGATACGCAGTATTTT CASRRDSTDTQYF
. 14 . TRBJ2-7 TRBV28 TGTGCCAGCAGTTTGGAGGGTAGCTCCTACGAGCAGTACTTC CASSLEGSSYEQYF
few 16 TRBD2 TRBJ2-7 TRBV5-1 TGCGCCAGCACGGGACTAGCGGGGGGGGCCCACTACGAGCAGTACTTC CASTGLAGGAHYEQYF
. 15 . TRBJ2-2 TRBV9 TGTGCCAGCAGCGTAGAGGGACTGAGCACCGGGGAGCTGTTTTTT CASSVEGLSTGELFF
few 14 TRBD2 TRBJ2-1 TRBV19 TGTGCCAGTAGTACTAGCGGGGGAATCAATGAGCAGTTCTTC CASSTSGGINEQFF
. 14 . TRBJ1-6 TRBV27 TGTGCCAGCAGTTTAAAGGGGTTGAATTCACCCCTCCACTTT CASSLKGLNSPLHF
. 15 TRBD1 TRBJ2-7 TRBV19 TGTGCCAGTAGTAAGGGACAGTTCGGGTTATACGAGCAGTACTTC CASSKGQFGLYEQYF
. 14 TRBD1 TRBJ1-6 TRBV2 TGTGCCAGCAAGATAGACAGGGGCAATTCACCCCTCCACTTT CASKIDRGNSPLHF
few 13 . TRBJ1-1 TRBV5-1 TGCGCCAGCAGCTTGGGAACGCAGACTGAAGCTTTCTTT CASSLGTQTEAFF
once 15 . TRBJ1-2 TRBV4-1 TGCGCCAGCAGCCTCGAGCAACAGGATGGGTATGGCTACACCTTC CASSLEQQDGYGYTF
. 15 TRBD1 TRBJ2-1 TRBV6-5 TGTGCCAGCAGGACCGGGACAGGGGGTTTTGATGAGCAGTTCTTC CASRTGTGGFDEQFF
. 14 TRBD1 TRBJ1-4 TRBV7-9 TGTGCCAGCAGCTTAGACAGGGGGCATGAAAAACTGTTTTTT CASSLDRGHEKLFF
. 17 TRBD2 TRBJ2-5 TRBV5-1 TGCGCCAGCAGCCTGGCCGGGGGGATATTGTACCAAGAGACCCAGTACTTC CASSLAGGILYQETQYF
. 15 TRBD2 TRBJ2-5 TRBV7-3 TGTGCCAGCAGCTTACTAGCGGGGACCCAAGAGACCCAGTACTTC CASSLLAGTQETQYF
. 14 . TRBJ1-5 TRBV7-2 TGTGCCAGCAGCAAAACAGTCAGCAATCAGCCCCAGCATTTT CASSKTVSNQPQHF
. 15 TRBD2 TRBJ2-7 TRBV27 TGTGCCAGCATGGACTCGGGGGGGGCTTCCTACGAGCAGTACTTC CASMDSGGASYEQYF